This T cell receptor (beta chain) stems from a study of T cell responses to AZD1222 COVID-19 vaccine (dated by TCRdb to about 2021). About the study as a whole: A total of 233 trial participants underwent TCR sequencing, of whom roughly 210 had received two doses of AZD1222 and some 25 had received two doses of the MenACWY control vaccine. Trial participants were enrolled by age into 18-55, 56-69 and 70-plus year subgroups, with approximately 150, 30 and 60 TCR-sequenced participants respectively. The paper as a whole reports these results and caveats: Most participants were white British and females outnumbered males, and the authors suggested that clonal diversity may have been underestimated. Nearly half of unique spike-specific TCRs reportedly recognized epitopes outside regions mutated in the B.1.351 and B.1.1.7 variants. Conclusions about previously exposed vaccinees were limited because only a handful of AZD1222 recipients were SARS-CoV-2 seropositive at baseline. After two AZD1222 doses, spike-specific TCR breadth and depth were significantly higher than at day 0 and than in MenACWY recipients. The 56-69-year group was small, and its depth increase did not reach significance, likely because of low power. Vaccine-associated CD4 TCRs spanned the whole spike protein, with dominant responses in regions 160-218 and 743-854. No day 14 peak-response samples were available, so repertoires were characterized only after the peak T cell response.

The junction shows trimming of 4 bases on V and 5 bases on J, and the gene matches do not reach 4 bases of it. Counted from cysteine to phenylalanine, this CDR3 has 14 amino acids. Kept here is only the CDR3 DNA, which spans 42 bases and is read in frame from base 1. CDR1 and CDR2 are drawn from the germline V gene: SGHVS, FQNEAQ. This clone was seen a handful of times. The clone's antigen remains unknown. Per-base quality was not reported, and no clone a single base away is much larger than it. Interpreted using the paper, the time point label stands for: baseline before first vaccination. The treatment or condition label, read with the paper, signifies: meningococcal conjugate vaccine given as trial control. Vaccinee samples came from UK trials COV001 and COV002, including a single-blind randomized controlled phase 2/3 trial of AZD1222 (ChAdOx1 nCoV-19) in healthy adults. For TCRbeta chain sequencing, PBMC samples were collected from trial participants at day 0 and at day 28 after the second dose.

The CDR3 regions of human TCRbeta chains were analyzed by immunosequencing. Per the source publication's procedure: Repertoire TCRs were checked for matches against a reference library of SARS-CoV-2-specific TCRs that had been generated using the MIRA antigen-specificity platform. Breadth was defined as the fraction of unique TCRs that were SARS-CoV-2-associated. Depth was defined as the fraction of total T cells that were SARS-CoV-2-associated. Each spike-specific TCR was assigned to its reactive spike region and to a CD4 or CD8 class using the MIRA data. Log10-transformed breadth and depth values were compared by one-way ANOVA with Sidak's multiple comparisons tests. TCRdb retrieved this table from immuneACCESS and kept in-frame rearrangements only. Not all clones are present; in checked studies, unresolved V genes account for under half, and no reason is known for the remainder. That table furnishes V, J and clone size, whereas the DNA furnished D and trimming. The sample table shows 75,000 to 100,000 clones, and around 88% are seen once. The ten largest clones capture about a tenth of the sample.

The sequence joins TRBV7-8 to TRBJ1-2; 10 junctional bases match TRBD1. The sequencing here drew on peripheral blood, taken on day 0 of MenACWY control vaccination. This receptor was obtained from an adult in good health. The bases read TGTGCCAGCAGCTCGCGGGACAGGGGTTATGGCTACACCTTC. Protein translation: CASSSRDRGYGYTF.